Given below is one T cell receptor beta chain in context. Its antigen remains unidentified. The record originates from a study of cytomegalovirus exposure and HLA in healthy donors. General observations from the study: TRBV6-2, TRBV6-3 and some other V segments were unresolvable in 87-base-pair reads.

This CDR3 is built from 11 residues. Trimming pared 5 bases from V and 7 bases from J, leaving 8 bases between. Per germline, CDR1 SEHNR and CDR2 FQNEAQ (reference sequence). Both 60 Vbeta primers and 13 Jbeta primers went into the PCR. Here immunoSEQ multiplex PCR was the method, and the copy in TCRdb shows in-frame clones only, minus some. The sample data list 45,000 to 55,000 clones. Sequenced: PBMCs. The chain recombines TRBV7-9 with TRBJ1-1; D unclear. The origin of this receptor is a man aged 35 to 55 in good health and CMV-seropositive. The chain's CDR3 is CASSLSGEAFF. For the CDR3, the DNA is TGTGCCAGCAGCCTCTCAGGTGAAGCTTTCTTT.